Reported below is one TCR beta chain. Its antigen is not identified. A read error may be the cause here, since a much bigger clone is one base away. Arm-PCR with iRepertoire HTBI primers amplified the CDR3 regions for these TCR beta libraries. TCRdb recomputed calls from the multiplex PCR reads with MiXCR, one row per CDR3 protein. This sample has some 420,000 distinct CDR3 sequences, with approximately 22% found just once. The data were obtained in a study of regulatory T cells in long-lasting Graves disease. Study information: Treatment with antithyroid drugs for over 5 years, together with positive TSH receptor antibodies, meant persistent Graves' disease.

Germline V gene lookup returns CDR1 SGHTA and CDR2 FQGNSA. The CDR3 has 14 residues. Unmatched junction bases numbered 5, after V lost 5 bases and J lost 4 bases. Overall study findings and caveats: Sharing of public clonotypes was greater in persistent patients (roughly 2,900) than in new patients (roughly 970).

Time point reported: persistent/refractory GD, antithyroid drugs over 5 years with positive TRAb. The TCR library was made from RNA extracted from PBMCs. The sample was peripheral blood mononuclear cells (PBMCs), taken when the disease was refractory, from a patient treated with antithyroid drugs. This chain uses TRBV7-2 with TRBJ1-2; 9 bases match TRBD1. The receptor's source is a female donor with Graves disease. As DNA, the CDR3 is TGTGCCAGCAGCGCCGGGACAGGGCCCTATGGCTACACCTTC. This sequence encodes CASSAGTGPYGYTF.